One sample yielded the 25 T cell receptor beta chains listed below, sequenced in a study of cytomegalovirus exposure and HLA in healthy donors. PCR used 60 Vbeta primers and 13 Jbeta primers. The table came from immunoSEQ multiplex PCR; TCRdb's copy has only in-frame clones and leaves some out. Found here are about 120,000 clones, about 68% of them singletons; the top ten hold 8% to 9.5%. The material sequenced was PBMCs. The source of these receptors is a woman in her thirties or forties in good health and CMV-seropositive.

As DNA, the CDR3 is TGTGCCAGTAGTCGGACCTCCGGGGAGCCCCAGCATTTT. This translates into CASSRTSGEPQHF. The rearrangement joins TRBV19 to TRBJ1-5, with unresolved D. Germline CDR1 and CDR2: LNHDA and SQIVND (reference sequence). The CDR3 sequence is 13 residues long. V was shortened by 5 bases and J by 8 bases, with 13 bases between the two germline ends. Using reference TRBV19 and TRBJ1-5 for the parts outside the CDR3, the full variable domain is DGGITQSPKYLFRKEGQNVTLSCEQNLNHDAMYWYRQDPGQGLRLIYYSQIVNDFQKGDIAEGYSVSREKKESFPLTVTSAQKNPTAFYLCASSRTSGEPQHFGDGTRLSIL.

V usage is TRBV28 and J usage is TRBJ2-5; perhaps TRBD2 as D (7 bases). The V end was cut by 3 bases, the J end by 3 bases, with 17 bases between. Germline CDR1 and CDR2: MDHEN and SYDVKM. This CDR3 is 16 amino acids long. This chain's CDR3 is CASSFILGGGEETQYF. In DNA form, the CDR3 reads TGTGCCAGCAGTTTTATCTTAGGCGGGGGCGAAGAGACCCAGTACTTC.

The J gene is TRBJ2-7, the V gene TRBV4-3; TRBD1 might be the D (5 bases). Germline assignment: CDR1 LGHNA and CDR2 YSLEER. CDR3 length: 16 residues. Trimming left V 2 bases short and J 4 bases short, with 18 bases between. CDR3 bases: TGCGCCAGCAGCCAAAGAGGTTGGGGCAGGGTATACGAGCAGTACTTC. Residues: CASSQRGWGRVYEQYF.

The rearrangement uses TRBV6-5 and TRBJ1-1; D is ambiguous. The V gene's germline CDR1 is MNHEY and CDR2 SVGAGI. This CDR3 is built from 16 residues. The V end was cut by 4 bases, the J end by 1 base, with 16 bases between. CDR3 loop: CASSSPSSQPNTEAFF. CDR3 coding DNA: TGTGCCAGCAGTTCCCCGAGCTCCCAACCGAACACTGAAGCTTTCTTT.

Here the CDR3 DNA reads TGTGCCAGCAGTCCATCAACAGCGAACACTGAAGCTTTCTTT. It codes for CASSPSTANTEAFF. The J gene is TRBJ1-1, the V gene TRBV6-6; D is undetermined. Germline CDR1 and CDR2: MNHNY and SVGAGI (reference sequence). The CDR3 consists of 14 residues. Trimming pared 5 bases from V and 1 base from J, leaving 11 bases between.

This rearrangement joins TRBV5-1 to TRBJ1-1, with TRBD1 matching over 7 bases. V trimming: 3 bases; J trimming: 6 bases; junction bases outside the gene matches: 11. The CDR3 is made up of 15 amino acids. Germline V gene lookup returns CDR1 SGHRS and CDR2 YFSETQ. Written as DNA, the CDR3 is TGCGCCAGCAGCTCCTACCTAACAGGGGCCGCTGAAGCTTTCTTT. The encoded protein is CASSSYLTGAAEAFF. The variable domain in full, with the rest retrieved from reference TRBV5-1 and TRBJ1-1, is KAGVTQTPRYLIKTRGQQVTLSCSPISGHRSVSWYQQTPGQGLQFLFEYFSETQRNKGNFPGRFSGRQFSNSRSEMNVSTLELGDSALYLCASSSYLTGAAEAFFGQGTRLTVV.

This clone came up once. The V and J genes are TRBV27 and TRBJ2-3; D ambiguous. V lost 6 bases, J lost 2 bases, and 12 bases lay in between. The CDR3 has 14 residues. The germline gives CDR1 MNHEY, CDR2 SMNVEV (reference sequence). In DNA, the CDR3 is TGTGCCAGCAGAATAAATAGAAACACAGATACGCAGTATTTT. Its translation: CASRINRNTDTQYF.

The gene calls are TRBV5-1 and TRBJ2-2, with D perhaps matching TRBD2 (6 bases). CDR3 length: 14 amino acids. The germline gives CDR1 SGHRS, CDR2 YFSETQ. Trimming took 9 bases from V and 2 from J, leaving 14 bases between them. CDR3 DNA: TGCGCCACCTATAGCGGTTTAAACACCGGGGAGCTGTTTTTT. Protein sequence: CATYSGLNTGELFF.

V usage is TRBV27 and J usage is TRBJ1-2; TRBD1 aligns across 9 bases. Germline V gene sequence: CDR1 MNHEY, CDR2 SMNVEV (reference sequence). There are 14 residues in the CDR3. V shed 5 bases and J 4 bases; nucleotides not matched to a gene: 5. CDR3 sequence: CASSNGQGTYGYTF. The CDR3 nucleotides are TGTGCCAGCAGTAACGGACAGGGGACCTATGGCTACACCTTC.

The chain has TRBV19 and TRBJ1-1; TRBD1 is a possible D gene (6 bases). This CDR3 spans 17 amino acids. Trimming left V 0 bases short and J 1 base short, with 15 bases between. CDR1 is LNHDA, CDR2 SQIVND, per germline (reference sequence). The CDR3 is CASSIDLGRGPNTEAFF. CDR3 coding DNA: TGTGCCAGTAGTATAGATCTGGGCAGGGGCCCGAACACTGAAGCTTTCTTT.

The chain combines TRBV6-6 with TRBJ1-5; D is unclear. The V end lost 2 bases, the J end lost 4 bases, and 9 bases lay between the germline ends. This CDR3 is built from 14 residues. Germline CDR1 and CDR2: MNHNY and SVGAGI (reference sequence). The DNA for the CDR3 is TGTGCCAGCAGTTACACGGGTTCAAATCAGCCCCAGCATTTT. This codes for CASSYTGSNQPQHF.

The chain is built from TRBV7-3 and TRBJ2-1; TRBD2 matches 9 bases. This CDR3 contains 14 residues. V trimming: 2 bases; J trimming: 7 bases; junction bases outside the gene matches: 3. CDR1 is SGHTA, CDR2 FQGTGA, per germline. CDR3 sequence: CASSLPGLANEQFF. The CDR3 nucleotides are TGTGCCAGCAGCTTACCGGGACTAGCAAATGAGCAGTTCTTC.

The genes are TRBV4-3 and TRBJ2-6, with D perhaps matching TRBD2 (6 bases). Germline CDR1 and CDR2: LGHNA and YSLEER. Trimming removed 1 base at V and 0 bases at J, with 10 bases between. The CDR3 has 17 amino acids. The CDR3 DNA reads as TGCGCCAGCAGCCAAGGGATGGGGGGCTCTGGGGCCAACGTCCTGACTTTC. Translating it yields CASSQGMGGSGANVLTF.

V usage is TRBV19 and J usage is TRBJ2-4; D remains ambiguous. V lost 5 bases and J 3 bases, leaving 11 bases between the germline ends. Germline-derived CDR1 and CDR2 are LNHDA and SQIVND (reference sequence). The CDR3 totals 14 residues. The CDR3 sequence: CASSSQQSKNIQYF. In nucleotides, the CDR3 is TGTGCCAGTAGTTCTCAACAGAGCAAAAACATTCAGTACTTC.

V and J are TRBV6-6 and TRBJ1-1; the match to TRBD1 covers 7 bases. The junction had 7 bases not matched to a gene; V was cut back by 4 bases and J by 5 bases. This CDR3 is 14 amino acids long. Germline CDR1 reads MNHNY; CDR2 reads SVGAGI (reference sequence). The CDR3 coding sequence is TGTGCCAGCAGTTCCCATCCAGGGGGTACTGAAGCTTTCTTT. Translated, it gives CASSSHPGGTEAFF.

This clone has only a few counts. The chain combines TRBV27 with TRBJ1-2; D may be TRBD1 (5 bases). The CDR3 contains 14 residues. The V gene lost 6 bases and the J gene lost 2 bases, with 13 bases spanning the gap. The germline CDR1 and CDR2 sequences are MNHEY and SMNVEV (reference sequence). The CDR3 loop reads CASSPGLPNYGYTF. Written as DNA, the CDR3 is TGTGCCAGCAGCCCGGGACTACCCAACTATGGCTACACCTTC.

The chain is built from TRBV5-1 and TRBJ2-1; D is perhaps TRBD1 (6 bases). The CDR3 runs 14 residues. Germline V gene lookup returns CDR1 SGHRS and CDR2 YFSETQ. Trimming stripped 4 bases from V and 6 bases from J, with 14 bases between. CDR3 DNA sequence: TGCGCCAGCAGCCTTGACAGGAGTCGCAATGAGCAGTTCTTC. Protein: CASSLDRSRNEQFF.

The chain has TRBV5-1 and TRBJ1-2, with a possible D match to TRBD1 (5 bases). This CDR3 is built from 15 residues. With 3 bases removed from V and 0 bases from J, the gap between germline ends came to 12 bases. Germline CDR1 is SGHRS and CDR2 is YFSETQ. The chain's CDR3 is CASSSPDIANYGYTF. The CDR3 DNA reads as TGCGCCAGCAGCTCCCCGGACATTGCTAACTATGGCTACACCTTC.

V usage is TRBV5-1 and J usage is TRBJ2-2, with 13 bases identical to TRBD2. V gave up 6 bases and J gave up 6 bases; unmatched junction bases: 11. The CDR3 consists of 17 residues. Germline V gene data show CDR1 as SGHRS and CDR2 as YFSETQ. Here the CDR3 reads CASTIFWTSGSPGELFF. The CDR3, as DNA: TGCGCCAGCACCATCTTCTGGACTAGCGGGAGTCCCGGGGAGCTGTTTTTT. Variable domain in full (rest from reference TRBV5-1 and TRBJ2-2): KAGVTQTPRYLIKTRGQQVTLSCSPISGHRSVSWYQQTPGQGLQFLFEYFSETQRNKGNFPGRFSGRQFSNSRSEMNVSTLELGDSALYLCASTIFWTSGSPGELFFGEGSRLTVL.

This clone was detected a few times. The chain combines TRBV29-1 with TRBJ2-1; D might be TRBD2 (6 bases). The germline V and J ends were trimmed by 3 bases and 5 bases, with 14 bases remaining between them. CDR3 length equals 14 residues. Per germline, CDR1 SQVTM and CDR2 ANQGSEA. CDR3 protein: CSVDEDGSHNEQFF. CDR3 DNA: TGCAGCGTTGATGAGGACGGGAGCCACAATGAGCAGTTCTTC.

This clone was found a few times. CDR3 region: CASSSTGITGMELFF. The CDR3, as DNA: TGTGCCAGCAGCTCCACAGGGATAACGGGGATGGAGCTGTTTTTT. This sequence joins TRBV7-8 and TRBJ2-2, with D possibly TRBD1 on 6 matching bases. CDR1 is SGHVS and CDR2 is FQNEAQ in the germline V gene. The V and J ends lost 4 bases and 10 bases respectively, with 19 bases between them. CDR3 length: 15 amino acids.

The chain carries TRBV7-9 and TRBJ2-1; D may be TRBD1 (6 bases). V was trimmed by 4 bases and J by 3 bases, leaving 13 bases between them. Germline V gives CDR1 SEHNR, CDR2 FQNEAQ (reference sequence). The CDR3 totals 15 residues. The CDR3 nucleotides are TGTGCCAGCAGCTCCCGGACAGTAGACTACAATGAGCAGTTCTTC. Amino acids: CASSSRTVDYNEQFF.

The gene calls are TRBV2 and TRBJ2-3, with D possibly being TRBD2 (6 bases). The CDR3 is 15 amino acids. Germline-derived CDR1 and CDR2 are SNHLY and FYNNEI. V was clipped by 2 bases and J by 1 base, with 10 bases between them. The chain's CDR3 is CASSEKRARTDTQYF. CDR3 coding DNA: TGTGCCAGCAGTGAAAAGCGGGCCCGCACAGATACGCAGTATTTT.

The chain is built from TRBV5-1 and TRBJ2-2; perhaps TRBD1 as D (6 bases). The CDR3 consists of 14 residues. Germline CDR1 is SGHRS and CDR2 is YFSETQ. Between the trimmed V and J ends, which lost 1 base and 7 bases, there was a span of 11 bases. The CDR3: CASSLQGRNGELFF. CDR3 bases: TGCGCCAGCAGCTTGCAGGGGCGTAACGGGGAGCTGTTTTTT. Variable domain in full (rest from reference TRBV5-1 and TRBJ2-2): KAGVTQTPRYLIKTRGQQVTLSCSPISGHRSVSWYQQTPGQGLQFLFEYFSETQRNKGNFPGRFSGRQFSNSRSEMNVSTLELGDSALYLCASSLQGRNGELFFGEGSRLTVL.

In DNA, the CDR3 is TGTGCCAGCAGCTCAGGGGCCAACTATGGCTACACCTTC. It encodes CASSSGANYGYTF. The V and J genes are TRBV7-9 and TRBJ1-2, with D possibly TRBD1 on 6 matching bases. The germline V gene encodes CDR1 SEHNR and CDR2 FQNEAQ (reference sequence). The CDR3 is 13 amino acids. Between the trimmed V and J ends, which lost 4 bases and 2 bases, there was a span of 8 bases. Full variable domain (outside the CDR3, taken from reference TRBV7-9 and TRBJ1-2): DTGVSQNPRHKITKRGQNVTFRCDPISEHNRLYWYRQTLGQGPEFLTYFQNEAQLEKSRLLSDRFSAERPKGSFSTLEIQRTEQGDSAMYLCASSSGANYGYTFGSGTRLTVV.